The clone carrying this T cell receptor (beta chain) was recorded a few times. Its target is not known. This entry belongs to a study of T-cell memory formation after mild COVID-19. In the study overall: Clustering of TCRs was largely donor specific. Study-wide findings and caveats: That cross-reactive memory joined was suggested by some responding clones appearing in pre-infection memory.

CDR1 KGHDR and CDR2 SFDVKD come from the germline V gene. The CDR3 has 14 residues. The V gene lost 9 bases and the J gene lost 0 bases, with 13 bases spanning the gap. MiXCR, applied by TCRdb to the 5' RACE reads, yields one record per CDR3 protein. The sample carries about 140,000 distinct CDR3 sequences, around 15% recorded once. The V and J genes are TRBV24-1 and TRBJ1-1; D not certain. The sequenced sample consisted of PBMCs or a T cell subset sorted from them (not recorded which). This TCR derives from an adult woman who had mild COVID-19 (a few samples of this study predate the infection). Cell type and time point are not known. The CDR3 here is CATHGLFMNTEAFF. CDR3 nucleotides: TGTGCCACCCACGGACTCTTCATGAACACTGAAGCTTTCTTT.